This T cell receptor beta chain was documented in a study of Graves' ophthalmopathy and Graves' hyperthyroidism. The overall study: Prior to any treatment, peripheral blood was collected at the time of initial diagnosis.

About 10 ml of fresh blood yielded the PBMCs by density gradient. Whole-study results and caveats: As the model predicted ophthalmopathy progression, it achieved a sensitivity of 70.59% and a specificity of 72.22%. A classifier, a 13-signature model, separated ophthalmopathy from stable hyperthyroidism with approximately 88% sensitivity and approximately 80% specificity.

For repertoire sequencing, the TCR beta CDR3 regions were amplified from RNA transcripts. In the first round, RT-PCR was carried out with HTBI primers, and a multiplex PCR formed the second round. MiXCR, applied by TCRdb to the multiplex PCR reads, yields one record per CDR3 protein. The sample yields about 220,000 distinct CDR3 sequences, 20% to 25% seen once. In this sample, this clonotype turned up many times. Its antigen remains unidentified. The CDR3 sequence is 14 residues long. V was shortened by 3 bases and J by 0 bases, with 8 bases between the two germline ends. Germline-derived CDR1 and CDR2 are MGHDK and SYGVNS.

The clonotype comes from a woman between 50 and 59 years old with Graves' ophthalmopathy. V is TRBV25-1 and J is TRBJ2-5; D remains unclear. The sample consisted of peripheral blood. DNA of the CDR3: TGTGCCAGCAGTGATACGGGTGACCAAGAGACCCAGTACTTC. As protein: CASSDTGDQETQYF.